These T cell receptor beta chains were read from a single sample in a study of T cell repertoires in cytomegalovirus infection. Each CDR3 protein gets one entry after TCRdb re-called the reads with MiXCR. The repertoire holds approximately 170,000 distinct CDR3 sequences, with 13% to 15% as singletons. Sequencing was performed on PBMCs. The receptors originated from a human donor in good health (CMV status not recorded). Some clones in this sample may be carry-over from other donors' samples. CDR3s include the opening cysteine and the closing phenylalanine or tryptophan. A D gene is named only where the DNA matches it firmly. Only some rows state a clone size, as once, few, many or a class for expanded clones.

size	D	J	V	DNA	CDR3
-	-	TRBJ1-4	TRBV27	TGTGCCAGCAGTTTAAACCGCGGAACGGCGGAACTGTTTTTT	CASSLNRGTAELFF
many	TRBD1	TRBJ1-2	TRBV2	TGTGCCAGAGGACAGGGGAGTGATGGCTACACCTTC	CARGQGSDGYTF
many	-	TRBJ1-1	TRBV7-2	TGTGCCAGCCTCACCTTCATGAACACTGAAGCTTTCTTT	CASLTFMNTEAFF
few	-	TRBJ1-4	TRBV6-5	TGTGCCAGCAGTTACTCGATTGGGGAAAAACTGTTTTTT	CASSYSIGEKLFF
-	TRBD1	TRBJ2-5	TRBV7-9	TGTGCCAGCAGCTCAATAAACCTCTCGGGACAGCAAGAGACCCAGTACTTC	CASSSINLSGQQETQYF
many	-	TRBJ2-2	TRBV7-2	TGTGCCAGCAGCACCCGACTAGGCAACACCGGGGAGCTGTTTTTT	CASSTRLGNTGELFF
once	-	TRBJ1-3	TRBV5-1	TGCGCCAGCAGCTTGTCAGCAGCCTCTGGAAACACCATATATTTT	CASSLSAASGNTIYF
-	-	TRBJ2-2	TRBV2	TGTGCCAGCAGTGATATCTCTGGGCTGGGTGACACCGGGGAGCTGTTTTTT	CASSDISGLGDTGELFF
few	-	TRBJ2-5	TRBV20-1	TGCAGTGCGGTGGGAACTAAAGAGACCCAGTACTTC	CSAVGTKETQYF
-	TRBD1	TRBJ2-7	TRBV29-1	TGCAGCACCCGAGGACAGGTGAACTCCTACGAGCAGTACTTC	CSTRGQVNSYEQYF
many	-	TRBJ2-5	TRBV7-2	TGTGCCAGCAGCTTAAGTCCGGGACGGGGGTGGGAGACCCAGTACTTC	CASSLSPGRGWETQYF
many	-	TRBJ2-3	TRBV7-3	TGTGCCAGCAGCCCATTTGGGGGGGGCCTCCCGAATACGCAGTATTTT	CASSPFGGGLPNTQYF
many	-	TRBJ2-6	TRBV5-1	TGCGCCAGCAGCTTGGGAGTCCTAGTTACTGGGGCCAACGTCCTGACTTTC	CASSLGVLVTGANVLTF
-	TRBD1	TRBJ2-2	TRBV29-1	TGCAGCGTTGCCCGGGACAGGGGATTCACCGGGGAGCTGTTTTTT	CSVARDRGFTGELFF
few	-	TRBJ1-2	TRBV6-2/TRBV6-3	TGTGCCAGCAGTTACGGGCCAGAGCCTAACTATGGCTACACCTTC	CASSYGPEPNYGYTF
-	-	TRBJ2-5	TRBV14	TGTGCCAGCAGCCAAGGTTTTATCGCGGAGACCCAGTACTTC	CASSQGFIAETQYF
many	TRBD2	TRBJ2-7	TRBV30	TGTGCCTGGAGTATTCAACCGGGAGGCGAGCAGTACTTC	CAWSIQPGGEQYF
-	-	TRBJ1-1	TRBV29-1	TGCAGCGTTGCGACAGGGAACACTGAAGCTTTCTTT	CSVATGNTEAFF
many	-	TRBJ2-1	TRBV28	TGTGCCAGCAGTTTCACGGGGGAGCCGTACAATGAGCAGTTCTTC	CASSFTGEPYNEQFF
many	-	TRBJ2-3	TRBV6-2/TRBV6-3	TGTGCCAGCAGCCCTACTTACAGCACAGATACGCAGTATTTT	CASSPTYSTDTQYF
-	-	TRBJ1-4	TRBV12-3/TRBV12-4	TGTGCCAGCAGTTTAGCCTGGAGGGATGAAAAACTGTTTTTT	CASSLAWRDEKLFF
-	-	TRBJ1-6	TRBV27	TGTGCCAGCAGTCTACAGGGATTTAATTCACACCTCCACTTT	CASSLQGFNSHLHF
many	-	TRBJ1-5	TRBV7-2	TGTGCCAGCAGCTTAGACTACAGGGGCAATCAGCCCCAGCATTTT	CASSLDYRGNQPQHF
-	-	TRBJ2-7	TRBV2	TGTGCCAGCACCCCAGGGGGGTCTACCTCCTGCGAGCAGTACTTC	CASTPGGSTSCEQYF
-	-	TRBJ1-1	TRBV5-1	TGCGCCAGCAGCTTGGGCGGTTATAACGCTGAAGCTTTCTTT	CASSLGGYNAEAFF
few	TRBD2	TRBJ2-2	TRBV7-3	TGTGCCAGCAGCCCTCGGCACCTAGCGGCGTTTATTACCGGGGAGCTGTTTTTT	CASSPRHLAAFITGELFF
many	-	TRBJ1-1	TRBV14	TGTGCCAGCAGCCAAGAGATCACTGAAGCTTTCTTT	CASSQEITEAFF
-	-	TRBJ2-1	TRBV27	TGTGCCAGCTTGTCGGGTAGCGGTACCCGGCAGTTCTTC	CASLSGSGTRQFF
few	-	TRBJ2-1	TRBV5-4	TGTGCCAGCAGCGGAGGGGGTTGGGGTGAGCAGTTCTTC	CASSGGGWGEQFF
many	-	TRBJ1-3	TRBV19	TGTGCCAGTAGCCCTCCCCCGGGAAACACCATATATTTT	CASSPPPGNTIYF
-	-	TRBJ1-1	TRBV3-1	TGTGCCAGCAGCCCTTCGGGGTTTCTAGAAGCTTTCTTT	CASSPSGFLEAFF
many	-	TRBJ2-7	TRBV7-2	TGTGCCAGCAGCTCCGGTGGAGGCGGGCGAGAGCAGTACTTC	CASSSGGGGREQYF
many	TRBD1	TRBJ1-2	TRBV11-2	TGTGCCAGCAGCATCCCCGGGACAGCCGGCCATGGCTACACCTTC	CASSIPGTAGHGYTF
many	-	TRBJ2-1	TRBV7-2	TGTGCCAGCAGCCGGGGGACTCACCAAATCATTATAAACAATGAGCAGTTCTTC	CASSRGTHQIIINNEQFF
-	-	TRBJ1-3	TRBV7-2	TGTGCCAGCAGCTTAGGAACGAATCCTGGAAACACCATATATTTT	CASSLGTNPGNTIYF
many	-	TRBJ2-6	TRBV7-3	TGTGCCAGCAGCCGCCCCAGTCTCTCTGGGGCCAACGTCCTGACTTTC	CASSRPSLSGANVLTF
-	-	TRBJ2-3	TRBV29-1	TGCAGCGTTGAAGATACAGGGGCGGGAACAGAGTATTTT	CSVEDTGAGTEYF
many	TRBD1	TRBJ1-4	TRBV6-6	TGTGCCAGCAGTTATGACAGGGTTAATGAAAAACTGTTTTTT	CASSYDRVNEKLFF
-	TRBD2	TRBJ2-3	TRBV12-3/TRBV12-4	TGTGCCAGCAGTGGGACACTAGCGGGACGCACAGATACGCAGTATTTT	CASSGTLAGRTDTQYF
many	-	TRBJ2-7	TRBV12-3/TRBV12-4	TGTGCCAGCAGGCGAGGGGCGCTTTCGCACGTCTACGAGCAGTACTTC	CASRRGALSHVYEQYF
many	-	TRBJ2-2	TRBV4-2	TGTGCCAGCAGCCAAGCCCTGGCAGATCCCGGGGAGCTGTTTTTT	CASSQALADPGELFF
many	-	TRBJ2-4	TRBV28	TGTGCCAGCAGTGAGCAGGGCCAAGCCAAAAACATTCAGTACTTC	CASSEQGQAKNIQYF
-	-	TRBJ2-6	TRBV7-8	TGTGCCAGCAGCTTTCCCAGCTCTGGGGCCAACGTCCTGACTTTC	CASSFPSSGANVLTF
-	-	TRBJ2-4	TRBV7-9	TGTGCCAGCAGCTCCGGGACCTGGGACATTCAGTACTTC	CASSSGTWDIQYF
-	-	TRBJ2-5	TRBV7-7	TGTGCCAGCAGCCCGGGGGTAGCCGAGACCCAGTACTTC	CASSPGVAETQYF
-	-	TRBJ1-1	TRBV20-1	TGCAGGGCCCCAATCAAGGGAAAGTGGGACACTGAAGCTTTCTTT	CRAPIKGKWDTEAFF
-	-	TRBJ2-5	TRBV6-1	TGTGCCAGCTCCCTGATGCAAGAGACCCAGTACTTC	CASSLMQETQYF
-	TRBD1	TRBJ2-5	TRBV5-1	TGCGCCAGCAGCTCTCAGGGGGCTATGGGGGAGACCCAGTACTTC	CASSSQGAMGETQYF
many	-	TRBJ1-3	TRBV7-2	TGTGCCAGCAGCTTAGTTGGAGCGTCCTCTGGAAACACCATATATTTT	CASSLVGASSGNTIYF
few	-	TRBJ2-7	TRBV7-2	TGTGCCAGCAGCTTAGCGCTAGGTCGGGGTGGCTACGAGCAGTACTTC	CASSLALGRGGYEQYF
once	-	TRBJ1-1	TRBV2	TGTGCCAGCATCCTAGAAGCGAACACTGAAGCTTTCTTT	CASILEANTEAFF